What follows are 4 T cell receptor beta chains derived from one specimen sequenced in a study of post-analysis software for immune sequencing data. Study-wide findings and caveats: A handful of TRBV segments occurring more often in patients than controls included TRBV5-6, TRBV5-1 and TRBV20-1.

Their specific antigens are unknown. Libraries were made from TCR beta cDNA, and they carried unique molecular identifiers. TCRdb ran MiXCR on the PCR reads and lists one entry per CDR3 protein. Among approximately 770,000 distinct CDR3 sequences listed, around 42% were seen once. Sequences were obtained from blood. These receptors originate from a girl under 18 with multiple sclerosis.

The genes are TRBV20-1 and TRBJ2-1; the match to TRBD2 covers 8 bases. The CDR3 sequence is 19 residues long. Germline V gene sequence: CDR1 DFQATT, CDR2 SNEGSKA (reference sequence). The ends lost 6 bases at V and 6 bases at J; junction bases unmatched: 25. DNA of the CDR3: TGCAGTGCAAACGGAGTAGCGGGATATCAGAGCCTCCTCATCAATGAGCAGTTCTTC. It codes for CSANGVAGYQSLLINEQFF.

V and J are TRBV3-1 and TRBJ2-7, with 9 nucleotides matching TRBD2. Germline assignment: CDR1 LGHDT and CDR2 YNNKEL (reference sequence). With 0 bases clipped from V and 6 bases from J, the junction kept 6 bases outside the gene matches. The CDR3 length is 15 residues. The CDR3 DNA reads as TGTGCCAGCAGCCAAGAGGCTAGCGGGGTAAGCGAGCAGTACTTC. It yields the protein CASSQEASGVSEQYF.

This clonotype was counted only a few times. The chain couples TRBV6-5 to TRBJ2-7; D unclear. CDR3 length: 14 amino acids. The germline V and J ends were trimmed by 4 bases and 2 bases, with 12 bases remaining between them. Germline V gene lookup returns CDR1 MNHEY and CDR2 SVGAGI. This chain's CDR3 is CASSSTTGTYEQYF. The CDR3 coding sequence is TGTGCCAGCAGTTCCACTACTGGAACCTACGAGCAGTACTTC.

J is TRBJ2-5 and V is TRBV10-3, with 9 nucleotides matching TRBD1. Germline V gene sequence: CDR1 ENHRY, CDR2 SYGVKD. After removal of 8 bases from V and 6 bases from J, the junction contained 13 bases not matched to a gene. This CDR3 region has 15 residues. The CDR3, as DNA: TGTGCCATCTGTGCTCCGGGACAGGGATGTCAGACCCAGTACTTC. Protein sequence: CAICAPGQGCQTQYF.